This T cell receptor (beta chain) was profiled in a study of blood T cells in healthy people across ages. General study findings and limits: Long-lived donors exceeded aged donors in naive CD4+ cells and diversity.

This clonotype was counted only a few times. What it binds is unknown. The germline gives CDR1 MNHEY, CDR2 SVGAGI. The CDR3 has 15 residues. V lost 6 bases and J lost 4, with 16 bases in between. A J-beta primer mix and a sample-barcoded 5' primer were used in a second PCR of about 6 to 12 cycles. Every individual sample yielded 3 million or more paired-end reads (each containing CDR3). MiXCR, run by TCRdb on the 5' RACE reads, gives a single entry per CDR3 protein. The data contain hundreds of thousands of distinct CDR3 sequences, approximately 44% of them singletons. This chain uses TRBV6-5 with TRBJ2-1, with D tentatively TRBD1 (6 bases). Sequenced sample: blood. The receptor comes from a man aged 60 to 75 in good health. This CDR3 is CASSPGHSSYNEQFF. CDR3 nucleotide sequence: TGTGCCAGCAGCCCGGGACACTCAAGTTACAATGAGCAGTTCTTC.